This T cell receptor beta chain was captured in a study of T cell repertoires in cytomegalovirus infection. Notes on the study in general: What dominated the ex vivo response were HLA-C-restricted CMV-specific TCR beta clonotypes.

Using its own MiXCR run on the reads, TCRdb lists one record per CDR3 protein. The sample has hundreds of thousands of distinct CDR3 sequences, 30% to 35% seen once; the top ten hold roughly 18%. On this clonotype: Its antigen is undetermined.

The source material was cultured PBMCs, sampled from culture after CMV antigen stimulation. The clonotype was recovered from a human donor in good health (CMV status not recorded). Some clones in this sample may be carry-over from other donors' samples.

In DNA form, the CDR3 reads TGTGCCAGCAGTGCTAGGGGGGCTCTCGAGCAGTACTTC. This codes for CASSARGALEQYF. The chain links TRBV6-6 to TRBJ2-7; D assignment may be TRBD1 or TRBD2 (6 bases each). This CDR3 is 13 amino acids long. Looked up from germline, CDR1 is MNHNY and CDR2 is SVGAGI (reference sequence). Trimming took 5 bases from V and 6 from J, leaving 14 bases between them.